The clone carrying this TCR beta chain was observed a handful of times. Antigen specificity is unknown. Between the trimmed V and J ends, which lost 2 bases and 4 bases, there was a span of 11 bases. The CDR3 spans 14 residues. In germline, CDR1 is ENHRY, CDR2 SYGVKD. The data were obtained in a study of T cell repertoires in cytomegalovirus infection. Study information: HLA-B-restricted CMV epitopes that are well studied, plus recently identified HLA-C-restricted ones, were used by the study.

Study-level results: CMV carriers having the relevant HLA were flagged by cumulative public TCR beta family frequency.

TCRdb redid the calling of the reads with MiXCR, one entry per CDR3 protein. The profile covers approximately 300,000 distinct CDR3 sequences, with around 25% appearing a single time and about 14% taken by the ten largest. V gene TRBV10-3 combines with J gene TRBJ1-2; D perhaps matches TRBD1 (5 bases). Sequencing used cultured PBMCs, obtained from culture after CMV antigen stimulation. This receptor was obtained from a human donor in good health (CMV status not recorded). Some clones in this sample may be carry-over from other donors' samples. The CDR3 nucleotides read TGTGCCATCAGTGAGGAGGCTGGGGGCTATGGCTACACCTTC. It is translated as CAISEEAGGYGYTF.